The sequence of this TCR beta chain was determined in a study of tumor-infiltrating lymphocytes in primary liver carcinoma. Study-level information: Both sexes were represented among patients, who were 30 to 69 years old.

Researchers generated TCR beta cDNA from 500 to 600 ng of total RNA, relying on a constant-region primer. Researchers made the TCR beta libraries by running three nested multiplex PCR rounds with slightly modified ARM-PCR. The first two PCR rounds, nine to ten cycles each, used TRBV1-TRBV30 forward primers and a C-beta reverse primer. TCRdb fed the multiplex PCR reads into MiXCR, producing one record per CDR3 protein. The sample shows approximately 330,000 distinct CDR3 sequences, approximately 64% of them seen only once. In this sample, this clonotype turned up many times. Germline V gene data show CDR1 as MGHRA and CDR2 as YSYEKL. This CDR3 has 16 residues. V shed 5 bases, J shed 2 bases, and the junction held 9 bases outside the gene matches. The researchers obtained blood RNA from unsorted whole blood and also extracted germline DNA. Patients had chronic HBV infection and were treatment-naive.

The chain carries TRBV4-1 and TRBJ2-3; 8 bases map to TRBD1. Sequenced input: peripheral blood. The source of this sequence is a man in his forties with primary liver carcinoma and hepatitis B virus infection. The CDR3 DNA is TGCGCCAGCAGCTTTGCGACAGGGGAATCCACAGATACGCAGTATTTT. Protein sequence: CASSFATGESTDTQYF.